Shown below are 9 T cell receptor beta chains from a single sample sequenced in a study of T-cell memory formation after mild COVID-19. One entry per CDR3 protein, called by TCRdb with MiXCR from the 5' RACE reads. This table has roughly 510,000 distinct CDR3 sequences, around 16% appearing once. The specimen was PBMCs or a T cell subset sorted from them (not recorded which). Receptor source: an adult woman who had mild COVID-19 (a few samples of this study predate the infection). Cell type and time point are not known.

This rearrangement joins TRBV6-5 to TRBJ1-2; D gene uncertain. This CDR3 region has 15 residues. V was trimmed by 0 bases and J by 7 bases, leaving 15 bases between them. The germline V gene has CDR1 MNHEY and CDR2 SVGAGI. The CDR3: CASSYSSSGAVGYTF. In DNA, the CDR3 is TGTGCCAGCAGTTACTCCTCGTCCGGTGCTGTTGGCTACACCTTC.

This clonotype was recorded many times. The rearrangement joins TRBV12-3 or TRBV12-4 to TRBJ1-1; a weak D match, TRBD1 (6 bases). The ends were cut back, 6 bases at V and 0 bases at J, with 11 bases in the middle. The CDR3 consists of 14 residues. The CDR3 loop is CASSQDRMNTEAFF. CDR3 nucleotide sequence: TGTGCCAGCAGCCAGGACAGAATGAACACTGAAGCTTTCTTT.

The chain joins TRBV5-4 to TRBJ2-2, with 11 bases that match TRBD1. The CDR3 sequence is 16 residues long. The J segment lost 5 bases and the V segment lost 0 bases, leaving 3 bases of the junction unmatched. CDR1 SGHNT and CDR2 YYREEE come from the germline V gene (reference sequence). The CDR3 DNA reads as TGTGCCAGCAGCTTGGCGGACAGGGGGCGGACCGGGGAGCTGTTTTTT. Its protein is CASSLADRGRTGELFF. The complete variable domain, with remaining parts taken from reference TRBV5-4 and TRBJ2-2, reads ETGVTQSPTHLIKTRGQQVTLRCSSQSGHNTVSWYQQALGQGPQFIFQYYREEENGRGNFPPRFSGLQFPNYSSELNVNALELDDSALYLCASSLADRGRTGELFFGEGSRLTVL.

The gene calls are TRBV7-3 and TRBJ1-1, with D tentatively TRBD1 (6 bases). In germline, CDR1 is SGHTA, CDR2 FQGTGA. CDR3 length: 15 amino acids. Between the trimmed V and J ends, which lost 4 bases and 0 bases, there was a span of 12 bases. The CDR3 bases are TGTGCCAGCAGCTCAACAGGGATTTTGAACACTGAAGCTTTCTTT. Its translation is CASSSTGILNTEAFF.

The V gene is TRBV6-2 or TRBV6-3, the J gene TRBJ1-2; weak D call: TRBD1 (6 bases). V dropped 6 bases and J dropped 8 bases, with 16 bases sitting between them. Germline V gene lookup returns CDR1 MNHEY and CDR2 SVGEGT. CDR3 length equals 13 residues. CDR3 amino acids: CASRPGQPGGYTF. CDR3 nucleotides: TGTGCCAGCAGACCCGGACAGCCTGGGGGCTACACCTTC.

The V gene is TRBV27, the J gene TRBJ2-7; D gene uncertain. The CDR3 totals 15 residues. CDR1 is MNHEY and CDR2 is SMNVEV in the germline V gene (reference sequence). V was clipped by 5 bases and J by 0 bases, with 14 bases between them. CDR3 in amino acids: CASSPSPDGSYEQYF. CDR3 nucleotide sequence: TGTGCCAGCAGTCCAAGCCCCGACGGCTCCTACGAGCAGTACTTC.

Only a few counts were recorded for this clonotype. The gene calls are TRBV12-3 or TRBV12-4 and TRBJ2-2, with a possible D match to TRBD1 (5 bases). The CDR3 extends over 18 amino acids. V was shortened by 3 bases and J by 1 base, with 18 bases between the two germline ends. DNA for the CDR3: TGTGCCAGCAGTTTGAGGCAGGGCCCATTATGGAACACCGGGGAGCTGTTTTTT. It yields the protein CASSLRQGPLWNTGELFF.

The chain uses TRBV9 and TRBJ2-7; maybe TRBD2 (5 bases). V gave up 0 bases and J gave up 9 bases, with 10 bases separating them. This CDR3 comprises 12 residues. Per germline, CDR1 SGDLS and CDR2 YYNGEE. This CDR3 is CASSVGGGPQYF. The DNA of the CDR3 is TGTGCCAGCAGCGTAGGAGGCGGGCCGCAGTACTTC.

The chain couples TRBV7-8 to TRBJ2-5, with D possibly TRBD1 on 6 matching bases. The CDR3 has 14 amino acids. Germline values: CDR1 SGHVS, CDR2 FQNEAQ. V lost 5 bases and J lost 3, with 13 bases in between. DNA for the CDR3: TGTGCCAGCAGCAACAGGGTGCTTAAAGAGACCCAGTACTTC. Translated: CASSNRVLKETQYF.